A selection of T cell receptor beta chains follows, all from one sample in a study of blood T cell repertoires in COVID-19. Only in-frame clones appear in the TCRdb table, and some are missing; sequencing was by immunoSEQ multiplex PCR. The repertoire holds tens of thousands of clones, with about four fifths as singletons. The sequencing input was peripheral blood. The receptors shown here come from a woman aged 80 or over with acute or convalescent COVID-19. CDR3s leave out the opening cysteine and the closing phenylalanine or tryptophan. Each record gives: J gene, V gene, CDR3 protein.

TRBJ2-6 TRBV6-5 ASNLDNSGANVLT
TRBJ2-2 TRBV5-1 ASSLAATSANTGELF
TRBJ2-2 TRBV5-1 ASSLVFGQGRNTGELF
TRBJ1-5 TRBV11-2 ASRNQGTGQPQH
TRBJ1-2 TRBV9 ASSAEVARGYGYT
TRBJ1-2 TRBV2 ASSEARVTGTYYGYT
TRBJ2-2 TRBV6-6 ASSYPDRANTGELF
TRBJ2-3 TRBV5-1 ASSLALSGYQTDTQY
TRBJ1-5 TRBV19 AGWAGQQPQH
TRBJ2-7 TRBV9 ASSAGQGQTYEQY
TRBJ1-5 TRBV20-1 SASLWSKVEQPQH
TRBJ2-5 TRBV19 ASSSTSGGETQY
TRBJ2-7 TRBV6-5 AGGTGGYHEQY
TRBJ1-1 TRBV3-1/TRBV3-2 ASSQGQGGTEAF
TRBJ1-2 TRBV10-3 AISGGQGLDYGYT
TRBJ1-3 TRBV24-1 ATSAPRTGPPGNTIY
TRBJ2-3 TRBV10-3 AIGESLLAGGRDTQY
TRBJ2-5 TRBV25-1 ASSHREAQETQY
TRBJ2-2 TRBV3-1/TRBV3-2 ASSLAGGQGTGELF
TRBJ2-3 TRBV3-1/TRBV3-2 ASSQQGLAVANTQY
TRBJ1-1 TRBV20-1 SASVGSTEAF
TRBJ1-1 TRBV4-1 ASSPDRGANTEAF
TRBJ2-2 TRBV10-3 AISESTRGLGNTGELF
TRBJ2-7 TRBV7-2 ASSLMVAEIYEQY
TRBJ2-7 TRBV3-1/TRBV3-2 ASSQGGLEQY
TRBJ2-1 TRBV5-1 ASSFGLAGTNEQF
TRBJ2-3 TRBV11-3 ASSLGQSGTDTQY
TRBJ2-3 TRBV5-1 ASGPMGGTDTQY
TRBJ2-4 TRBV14 ASSLLPPGIAKNIQY
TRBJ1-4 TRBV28 ASIASRGEKLF
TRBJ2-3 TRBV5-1 ASSLAGQGASDTQY
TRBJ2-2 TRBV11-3 ASSTTGGWAGELF
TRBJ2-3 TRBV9 ASSSKLAGGGPSTDTQY
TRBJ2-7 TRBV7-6 ASSLARSGLEQY
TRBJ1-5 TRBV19 ASTAGQGQPQH
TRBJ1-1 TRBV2 AGLIGGNTEAF
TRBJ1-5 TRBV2 ASRSDGDQPQH
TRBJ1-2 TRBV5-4 ASSLGPGGYGYT
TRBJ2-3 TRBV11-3 ASSRGETDTQY
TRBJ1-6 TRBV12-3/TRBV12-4 ASRRQGGSPLH